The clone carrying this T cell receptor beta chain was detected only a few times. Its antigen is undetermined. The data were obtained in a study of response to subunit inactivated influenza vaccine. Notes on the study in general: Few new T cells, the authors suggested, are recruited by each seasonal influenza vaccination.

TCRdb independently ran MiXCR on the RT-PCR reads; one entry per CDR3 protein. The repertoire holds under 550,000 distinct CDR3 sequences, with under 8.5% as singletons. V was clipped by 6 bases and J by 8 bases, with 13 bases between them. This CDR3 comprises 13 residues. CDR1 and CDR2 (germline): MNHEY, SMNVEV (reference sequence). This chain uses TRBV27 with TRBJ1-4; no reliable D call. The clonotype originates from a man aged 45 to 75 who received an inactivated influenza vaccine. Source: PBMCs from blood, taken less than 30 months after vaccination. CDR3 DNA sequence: TGTGCCAGCAGCCTCGTGGGAGACGAAAAACTGTTTTTT. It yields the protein CASSLVGDEKLFF.